This TCR beta chain was identified during a study of blood T cell repertoires in COVID-19. Overall study context: COVID-19 samples collected from the United States, Italy and Spain covered acute and convalescent phases. Sample material is recorded as cDNA or gDNA derived from T cells, B-cell-depleted T cells, or PBMCs.

Original analysis: Reference gene primers were amplified, and this amplification served to estimate nucleated cell counts. Assay: immunoSEQ multiplex PCR; the TCRdb copy retains only in-frame clones and omits some. V and J calls and clone size are those listed in that table; D and trimming were worked out from the DNA. Of approximately 150,000 clones listed, around 80% are singletons. The sample was peripheral blood. The receptor was isolated from a man in his fifties or sixties with acute or convalescent COVID-19.

CDR3 loop: CASSASQAMGNTIYF. For the CDR3, the DNA is TGTGCCAGCAGTGCTTCCCAGGCCATGGGAAACACCATATATTTT. The genes are TRBV2 and TRBJ1-3, with D unresolved. Trimming shortened V by 4 bases and J by 4 bases, and 14 bases separated the two germline ends. The CDR3 length is 15 residues. CDR1 and CDR2 from the germline V gene are SNHLY and FYNNEI. Full variable domain (rest looked up from reference TRBV2 and TRBJ1-3): EPEVTQTPSHQVTQMGQEVILRCVPISNHLYFYWYRQILGQKVEFLVSFYNNEISEKSEIFDDQFSVERPDGSNFTLKIRSTKLEDSAMYFCASSASQAMGNTIYFGEGSWLTVV.